Sequencing of this TCR beta chain was carried out in a study of neurological immune-mediated disorders. Study context: There were roughly 35 multiple sclerosis patients. Of these, around 31 had relapsing-remitting MS and 3 had secondary progressive MS.

Regarding the study as a whole: The study phylogenetically grouped the repertoires of 18 of 34 multiple sclerosis patients into one related-CDR3 cluster, a possible signature. Subjects shared no identical expanded-clone CDR3 amino acid sequences, suggesting private TCR-beta repertoires in all groups.

Germline assignment: CDR1 SGHDN and CDR2 FVKESK. After removal of 1 base from V and 7 bases from J, the junction contained 6 bases not matched to a gene. This CDR3 comprises 15 residues. A single record per CDR3 protein comes from TCRdb applying MiXCR to the 5' RACE reads. The sample shows some 56,000 distinct CDR3 sequences, about 4.1% of them seen only once. This clonotype has a handful of counts. What it recognizes is unknown. Sequencing was done on a sample of PBMCs. The chain carries TRBV14 and TRBJ1-4; 7 bases are a match to TRBD1. The TCR sequence derives from a man aged 55 to 70 with multiple sclerosis. Here the CDR3 DNA reads TGTGCCAGCAGCCAAGCCCCGGGACAGAGTGAAAAACTGTTTTTT. This sequence encodes CASSQAPGQSEKLFF.